The text below deals with one T cell receptor beta chain. This entry belongs to a study of blood T cell repertoires in COVID-19. Study details: Some COVID-19 samples were acute and others convalescent; all came from the United States, Italy and Spain. The analysed material was cDNA or gDNA that came from T cells, B-cell-depleted T cells, or PBMCs.

The length of the CDR3 is 18 residues. The germline V and J ends were trimmed by 2 bases and 0 bases, with 19 bases remaining between them. Germline CDR1 reads LNHDA; CDR2 reads SQIVND (reference sequence). As processed by the authors: Estimation of nucleated cell counts was performed using reference gene primer amplification. Sequenced by immunoSEQ multiplex PCR; TCRdb stores in-frame clones only, minus some. V, J and clone size are taken as reported in that table, and D and trimming were inferred from the DNA itself. This table has about 230,000 clones, roughly 82% appearing once. Sequenced: peripheral blood. This clonotype was sampled from a man in his forties who had recovered from COVID-19. The chain is built from TRBV19 and TRBJ1-1; TRBD1 might be the D (6 bases). CDR3 sequence (DNA): TGTGCCAGTAGTATACGCCCCGGACAGTCTGGGGTGAACACTGAAGCTTTCTTT. It is translated as CASSIRPGQSGVNTEAFF.